This T cell receptor beta chain was recorded in a study of blood T cell repertoires in COVID-19. Across the study: Material from acute and convalescent COVID-19 was sourced from the United States, Italy and Spain.

Sequencing was performed with immunoSEQ multiplex PCR; in TCRdb, only in-frame clones are kept and a portion is missing. The profile covers some 19,000 clones, with 82% appearing a single time and around 5.6% taken by the ten largest. Losses at the gene ends were 6 bases for V and 5 bases for J; bases not matched to a gene: 7. This CDR3 region has 15 residues. Germline assignment: CDR1 WNHNN and CDR2 SYGVQD (reference sequence). This receptor was obtained from a human donor in a cohort sampled during active COVID-19. Sequenced input: peripheral blood. V gene TRBV10-1 combines with J gene TRBJ2-5; 12 bases match TRBD1. CDR3 amino acids: CASSGTGGDGETQYF. The CDR3 DNA sequence: TGCGCCAGCAGCGGGACAGGGGGCGATGGGGAGACCCAGTACTTC.